This entry features one T cell receptor beta chain sequence. Looked up from germline, CDR1 is SGHTA and CDR2 is FQGTGA. After removal of 4 bases from V and 5 bases from J, the junction contained 6 bases not matched to a gene. CDR3 length: 14 residues. Allocation to cohorts depended on clinical history reported by the participants. In the original workflow: Amplification of reference gene primers was used by the study to estimate nucleated cell counts. Produced via immunoSEQ multiplex PCR; TCRdb's table is partial and in-frame only. D and trimming were read from the DNA, whereas the V and J calls and clone size are those reported in that table. The data hold roughly 340,000 clones, with roughly nine tenths observed a single time. This entry is derived from a study of blood T cell repertoires in COVID-19.

The sequencing input was PBMCs or T cells enriched from blood (not recorded which). This receptor was taken from a man aged 18 to 35 who had recovered from COVID-19. The V call is TRBV7-3, the J call TRBJ2-7; 9 nucleotides align to TRBD1. Here the CDR3 DNA reads TGTGCCAGCAGCTCGGGACAGGGAGGCGACGAGCAGTACTTC. Amino acid sequence: CASSSGQGGDEQYF.